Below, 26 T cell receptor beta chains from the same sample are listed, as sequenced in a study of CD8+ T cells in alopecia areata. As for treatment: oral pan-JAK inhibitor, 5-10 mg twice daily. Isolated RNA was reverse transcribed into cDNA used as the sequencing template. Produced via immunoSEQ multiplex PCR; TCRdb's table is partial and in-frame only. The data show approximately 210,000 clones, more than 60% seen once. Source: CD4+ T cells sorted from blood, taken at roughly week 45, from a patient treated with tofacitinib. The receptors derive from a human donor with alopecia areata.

The CDR3 here is CACLQGLNSPLHF. Written as DNA, the CDR3 is TGTGCCTGTTTACAGGGGTTGAATTCACCCCTCCACTTT. The V gene is TRBV30, the J gene TRBJ1-6; 7 bases are a match to TRBD1. From germline, CDR1 is GTSNPN and CDR2 SVGIG (reference sequence). The CDR3 has 13 amino acids. Unmatched junction bases numbered 6, after V lost 6 bases and J lost 7 bases.

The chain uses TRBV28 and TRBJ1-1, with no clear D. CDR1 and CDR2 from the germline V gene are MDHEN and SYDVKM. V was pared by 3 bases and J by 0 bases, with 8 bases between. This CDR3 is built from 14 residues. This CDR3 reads CASSFLMMNTEAFF. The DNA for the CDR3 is TGTGCCAGCAGTTTTCTCATGATGAACACTGAAGCTTTCTTT.

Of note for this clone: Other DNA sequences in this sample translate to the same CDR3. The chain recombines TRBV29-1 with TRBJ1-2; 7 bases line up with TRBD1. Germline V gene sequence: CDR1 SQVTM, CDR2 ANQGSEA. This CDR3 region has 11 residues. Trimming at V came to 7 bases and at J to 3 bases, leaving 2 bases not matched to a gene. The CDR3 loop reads CSGGTDYGYTF. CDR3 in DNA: TGCAGCGGGGGGACAGACTATGGCTACACCTTC.

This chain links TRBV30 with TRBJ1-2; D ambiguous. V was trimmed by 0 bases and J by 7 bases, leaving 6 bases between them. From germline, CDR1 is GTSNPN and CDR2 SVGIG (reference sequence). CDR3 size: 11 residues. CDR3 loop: CAWSVLGGYTF. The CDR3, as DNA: TGTGCCTGGAGTGTACTGGGTGGCTACACCTTC.

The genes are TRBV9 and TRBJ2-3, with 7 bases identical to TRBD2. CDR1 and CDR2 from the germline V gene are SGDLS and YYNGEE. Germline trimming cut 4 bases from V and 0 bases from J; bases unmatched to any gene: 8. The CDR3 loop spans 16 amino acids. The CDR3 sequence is CASSSLGTTSTDTQYF. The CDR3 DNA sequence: TGTGCCAGCAGCTCACTGGGGACTACTAGCACAGATACGCAGTATTTT.

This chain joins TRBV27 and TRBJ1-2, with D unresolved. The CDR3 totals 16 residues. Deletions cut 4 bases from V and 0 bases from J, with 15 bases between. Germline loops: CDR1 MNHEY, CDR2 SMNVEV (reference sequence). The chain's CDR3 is CASSYGLGKANYGYTF. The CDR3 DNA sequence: TGTGCCAGCAGTTACGGCCTTGGAAAGGCTAACTATGGCTACACCTTC.

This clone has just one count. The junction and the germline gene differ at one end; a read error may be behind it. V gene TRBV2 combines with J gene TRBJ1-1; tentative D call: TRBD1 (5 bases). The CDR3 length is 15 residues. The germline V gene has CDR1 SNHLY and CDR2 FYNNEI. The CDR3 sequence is CASREGEGSVTEAFF. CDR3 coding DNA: TGTGCCAGCCGTGAAGGGGAAGGGTCGGTCACTGAAGCTTTCTTT.

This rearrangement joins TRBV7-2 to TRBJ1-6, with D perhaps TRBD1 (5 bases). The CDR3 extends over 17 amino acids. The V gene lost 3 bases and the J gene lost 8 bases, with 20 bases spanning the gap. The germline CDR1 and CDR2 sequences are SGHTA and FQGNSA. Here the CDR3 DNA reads TGTGCCAGCAGCTTCCAGCTTGGGGGAGCGGGATATTCACCCCTCCACTTT. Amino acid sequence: CASSFQLGGAGYSPLHF. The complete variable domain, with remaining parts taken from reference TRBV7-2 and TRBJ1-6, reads GAGVSQSPSNKVTEKGKDVELRCDPISGHTALYWYRQSLGQGLEFLIYFQGNSAPDKSGLPSDRFSAERTGGSVSTLTIQRTQQEDSAVYLCASSFQLGGAGYSPLHFGNGTRLTVT.

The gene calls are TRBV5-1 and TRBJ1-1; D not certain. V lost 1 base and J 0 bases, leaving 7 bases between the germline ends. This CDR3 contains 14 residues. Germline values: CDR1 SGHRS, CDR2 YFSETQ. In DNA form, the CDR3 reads TGCGCCAGCAGCTTGCTGGGGATGAACACTGAAGCTTTCTTT. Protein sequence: CASSLLGMNTEAFF.

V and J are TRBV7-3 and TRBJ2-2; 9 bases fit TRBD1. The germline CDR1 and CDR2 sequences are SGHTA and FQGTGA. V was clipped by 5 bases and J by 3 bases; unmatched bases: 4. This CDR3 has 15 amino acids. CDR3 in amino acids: CASSRTGAYTGELFF. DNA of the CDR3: TGTGCCAGCAGCCGGACAGGGGCCTACACCGGGGAGCTGTTTTTT.

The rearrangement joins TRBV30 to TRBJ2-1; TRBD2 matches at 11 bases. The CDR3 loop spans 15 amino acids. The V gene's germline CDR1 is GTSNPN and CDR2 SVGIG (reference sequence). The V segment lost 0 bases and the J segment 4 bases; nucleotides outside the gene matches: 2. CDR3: CAWSVLAGAYNEQFF. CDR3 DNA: TGTGCCTGGAGTGTACTAGCGGGAGCATACAATGAGCAGTTCTTC. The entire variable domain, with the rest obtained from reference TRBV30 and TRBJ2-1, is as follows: SQTIHQWPATLVQPVGSPLSLECTVEGTSNPNLYWYRQAAGRGLQLLFYSVGIGQISSEVPQNLSASRPQDRQFILSSKKLLLSDSGFYLCAWSVLAGAYNEQFFGPGTRLTVL.

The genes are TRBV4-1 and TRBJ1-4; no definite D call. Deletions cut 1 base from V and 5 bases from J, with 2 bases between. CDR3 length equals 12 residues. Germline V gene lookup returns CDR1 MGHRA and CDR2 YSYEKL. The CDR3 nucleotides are TGCGCCAGCAGCCAAGTCAATGAAAAACTGTTTTTT. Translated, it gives CASSQVNEKLFF.

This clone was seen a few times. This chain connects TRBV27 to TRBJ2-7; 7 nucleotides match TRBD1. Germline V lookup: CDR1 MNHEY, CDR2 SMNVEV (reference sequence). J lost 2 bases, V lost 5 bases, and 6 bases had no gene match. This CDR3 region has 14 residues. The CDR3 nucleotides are TGTGCCAGCAGTACCAGGGACAGAGCCTACGAGCAGTACTTC. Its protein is CASSTRDRAYEQYF.

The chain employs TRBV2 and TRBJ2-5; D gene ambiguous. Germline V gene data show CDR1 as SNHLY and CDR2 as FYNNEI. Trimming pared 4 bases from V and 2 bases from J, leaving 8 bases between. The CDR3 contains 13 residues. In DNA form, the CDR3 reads TGTGCCAGCAGTGGGGGTTGGCAAGAGACCCAGTACTTC. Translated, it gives CASSGGWQETQYF.

The CDR3 sequence: CASSPGDRSSYNEQFF. The DNA for the CDR3 is TGCGCCAGCAGCCCAGGGGACAGGAGCTCCTACAATGAGCAGTTCTTC. The gene calls are TRBV5-1 and TRBJ2-1; 8 nucleotides align to TRBD1. The germline gives CDR1 SGHRS, CDR2 YFSETQ. The CDR3 covers 16 residues. The junction had 6 bases not matched to a gene; V was cut back by 4 bases and J by 0 bases.

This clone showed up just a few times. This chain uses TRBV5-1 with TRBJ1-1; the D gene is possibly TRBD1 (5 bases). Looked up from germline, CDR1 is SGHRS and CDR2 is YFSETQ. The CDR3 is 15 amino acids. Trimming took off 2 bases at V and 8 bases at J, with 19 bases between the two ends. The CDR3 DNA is TGCGCCAGCAGCTTAGGGGACCGAGGAGTGGGAGAAGCTTTCTTT. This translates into CASSLGDRGVGEAFF.

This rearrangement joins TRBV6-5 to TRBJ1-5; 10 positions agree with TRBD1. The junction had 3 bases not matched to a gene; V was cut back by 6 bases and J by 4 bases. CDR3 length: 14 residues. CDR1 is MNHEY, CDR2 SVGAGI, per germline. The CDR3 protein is CASRRTGGNQPQHF. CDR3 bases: TGTGCCAGCAGGCGGACAGGGGGGAATCAGCCCCAGCATTTT.

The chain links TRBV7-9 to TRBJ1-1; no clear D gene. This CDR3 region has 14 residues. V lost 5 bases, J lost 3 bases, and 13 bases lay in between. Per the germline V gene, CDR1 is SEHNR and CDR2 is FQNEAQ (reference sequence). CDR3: CASSQTIYYTEAFF. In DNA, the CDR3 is TGTGCCAGCAGCCAAACAATCTATTACACTGAAGCTTTCTTT. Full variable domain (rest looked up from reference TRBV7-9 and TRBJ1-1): DTGVSQNPRHKITKRGQNVTFRCDPISEHNRLYWYRQTLGQGPEFLTYFQNEAQLEKSRLLSDRFSAERPKGSFSTLEIQRTEQGDSAMYLCASSQTIYYTEAFFGQGTRLTVV.

The DNA for the CDR3 is TGTGCCTGGAGTCGAGGGACAGGGAATCAGCCCCAGCATTTT. Its translation is CAWSRGTGNQPQHF. This sequence joins TRBV30 and TRBJ1-5; 9 bases fit TRBD1. J was trimmed by 4 bases and V by 2 bases; bases with no gene match: 3. CDR3 size: 14 residues. The germline V gene encodes CDR1 GTSNPN and CDR2 SVGIG (reference sequence).

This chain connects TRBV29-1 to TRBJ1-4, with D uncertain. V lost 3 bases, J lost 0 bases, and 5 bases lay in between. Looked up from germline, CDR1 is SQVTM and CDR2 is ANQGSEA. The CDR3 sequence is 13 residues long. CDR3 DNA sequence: TGCAGCGTTGAGAGTGCAACTAATGAAAAACTGTTTTTT. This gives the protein CSVESATNEKLFF.

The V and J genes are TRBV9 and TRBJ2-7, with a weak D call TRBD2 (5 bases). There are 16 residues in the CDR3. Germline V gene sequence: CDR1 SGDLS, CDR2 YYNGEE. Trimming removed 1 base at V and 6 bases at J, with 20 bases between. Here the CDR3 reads CASSVSTGGPPIEQYF. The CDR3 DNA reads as TGTGCCAGCAGCGTATCGACCGGAGGCCCCCCGATCGAGCAGTACTTC.

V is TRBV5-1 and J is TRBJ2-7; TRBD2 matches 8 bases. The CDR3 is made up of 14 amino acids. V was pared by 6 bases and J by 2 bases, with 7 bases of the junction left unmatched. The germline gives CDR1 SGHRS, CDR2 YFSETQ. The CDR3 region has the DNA TGCGCCAGCACCACTAGCGGCGCTCCCTACGAGCAGTACTTC. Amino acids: CASTTSGAPYEQYF.

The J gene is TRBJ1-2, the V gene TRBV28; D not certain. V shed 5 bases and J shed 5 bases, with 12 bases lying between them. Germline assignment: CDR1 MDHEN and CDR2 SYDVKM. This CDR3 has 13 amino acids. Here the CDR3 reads CASSPDVAYGYTF. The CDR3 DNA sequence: TGTGCCAGCAGTCCGGACGTCGCTTATGGCTACACCTTC.

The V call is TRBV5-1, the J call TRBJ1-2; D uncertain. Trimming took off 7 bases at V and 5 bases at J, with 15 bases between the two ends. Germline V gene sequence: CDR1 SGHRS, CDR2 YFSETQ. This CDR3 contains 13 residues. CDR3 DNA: TGCGCCAGCCACGATCCACCGCGTTATGGCTACACCTTC. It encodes CASHDPPRYGYTF.

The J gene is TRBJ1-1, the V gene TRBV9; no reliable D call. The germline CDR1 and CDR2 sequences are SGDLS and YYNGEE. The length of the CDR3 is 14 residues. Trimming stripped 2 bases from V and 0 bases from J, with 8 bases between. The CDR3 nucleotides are TGTGCCAGCAGCGTTTTACCGGTGAACACTGAAGCTTTCTTT. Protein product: CASSVLPVNTEAFF.

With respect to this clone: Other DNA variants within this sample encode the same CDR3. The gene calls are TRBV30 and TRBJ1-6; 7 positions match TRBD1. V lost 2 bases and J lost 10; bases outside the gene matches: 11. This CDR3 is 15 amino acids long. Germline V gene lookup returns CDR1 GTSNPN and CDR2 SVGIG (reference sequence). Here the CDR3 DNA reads TGTGCCTGGAGTATACGGCGACAGGGCGGCTCACCCCTCCACTTT. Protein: CAWSIRRQGGSPLHF.